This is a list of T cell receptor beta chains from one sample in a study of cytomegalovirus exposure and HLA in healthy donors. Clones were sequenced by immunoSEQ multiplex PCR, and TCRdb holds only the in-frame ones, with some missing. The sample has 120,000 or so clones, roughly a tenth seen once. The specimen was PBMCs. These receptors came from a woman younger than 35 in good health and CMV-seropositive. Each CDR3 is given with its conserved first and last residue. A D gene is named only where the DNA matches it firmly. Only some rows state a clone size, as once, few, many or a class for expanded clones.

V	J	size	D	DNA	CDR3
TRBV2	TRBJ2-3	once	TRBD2	TGTGCCAGCAGTTTGACTAGCGGGAGTTGGGATACGCAGTATTTT	CASSLTSGSWDTQYF
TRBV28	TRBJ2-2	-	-	TGTGCCAGCAGTTTTATGAGCGGGAACACCGGGGAGCTGTTTTTT	CASSFMSGNTGELFF
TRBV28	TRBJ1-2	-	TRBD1	TGTGCCAGCAGAGACAGGGACGAGAACTATGGCTACACCTTC	CASRDRDENYGYTF
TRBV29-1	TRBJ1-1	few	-	TGCAGCGTGAGGGTGAACACTGAAGCTTTCTTT	CSVRVNTEAFF
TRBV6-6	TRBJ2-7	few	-	TGTGCCAGCAGGCAAACCCTTCGGCGGCCCCCCTACGAGCAGTACTTC	CASRQTLRRPPYEQYF
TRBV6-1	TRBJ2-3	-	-	TGTGCCAGCAGTATCCGACTGACAGATACGCAGTATTTT	CASSIRLTDTQYF
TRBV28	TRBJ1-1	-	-	TGTGCCAGCAGTTTGGCAGGGCGTTTATCCGCCAACACTGAAGCTTTCTTT	CASSLAGRLSANTEAFF
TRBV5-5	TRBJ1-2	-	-	TGTGCCAGCAGCCGATCTTGGGGCGACTATGGCTACACCTTC	CASSRSWGDYGYTF
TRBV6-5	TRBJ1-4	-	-	TGTGCCAGCAGTTATGCGGTTCCCCCTGAAAAACTGTTTTTT	CASSYAVPPEKLFF
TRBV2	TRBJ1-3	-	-	TGTGCCAGCAGTGGGGCCGGCGGGCCTGGAAACACCATATATTTT	CASSGAGGPGNTIYF
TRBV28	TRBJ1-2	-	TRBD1	TGTGCCAGCAGTTTATTGGGACAGATGTCGCGCGGCTACACCTTC	CASSLLGQMSRGYTF
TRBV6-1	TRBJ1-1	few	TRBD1	TGTGCCAGCAGTGCCCTGGGACAGGGGAACACTGAAGCTTTCTTT	CASSALGQGNTEAFF
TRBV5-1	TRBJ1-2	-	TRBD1	TGCGCCAGCAGCTCGGGGACAGGGTCCTATGGCTACACCTTC	CASSSGTGSYGYTF
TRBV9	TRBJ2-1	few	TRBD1	TGTGCCAGCAGCCCCCGGGGGACAGGGAAGAATGAGCAGTTCTTC	CASSPRGTGKNEQFF
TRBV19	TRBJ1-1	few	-	TGTGCCAGTAGTATGCAGGGGACGAACACTGAAGCTTTCTTT	CASSMQGTNTEAFF
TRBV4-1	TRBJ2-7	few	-	TGCGCCAGCAGCCAAGGGCTAGCGAACGAGCAGTACTTC	CASSQGLANEQYF
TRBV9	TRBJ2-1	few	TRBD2	TGTGCCAGCGCTACGGAGGCGGGAGAAAAGTTCTTC	CASATEAGEKFF
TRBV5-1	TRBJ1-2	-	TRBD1	TGCGCCAGCAGCCCCCACCAGGGGGAGGGCTACACCTTC	CASSPHQGEGYTF
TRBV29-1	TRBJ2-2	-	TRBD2	TGCAGCGTTCTGAGCGCTAGCGGGAGCGGTCTTTCCGGGGAGCTGTTTTTT	CSVLSASGSGLSGELFF
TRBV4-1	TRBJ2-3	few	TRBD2	TGCGCCAGCAGCCAAGATCCTGGGGGGGAAGATACGCAGTATTTT	CASSQDPGGEDTQYF
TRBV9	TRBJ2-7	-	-	TGTGCCAGCAGCGAGCAGACAGCCTCCTACGAGCAGTACTTC	CASSEQTASYEQYF
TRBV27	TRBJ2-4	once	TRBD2	TGTGCCAGCAGTCCCCTAGCGGCCTTAGCCAAAAACATTCAGTACTTC	CASSPLAALAKNIQYF
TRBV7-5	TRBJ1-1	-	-	TGTGTCAGAAGCTCGACAGTACCCGGAAAAGACACTGAAGCTTTCTTT	CVRSSTVPGKDTEAFF
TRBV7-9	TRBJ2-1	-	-	TGTGCCAGCAGGTTCCCAGAGGGATTCAGCTCCTACAATGAGCAGTTCTTC	CASRFPEGFSSYNEQFF
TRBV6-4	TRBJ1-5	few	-	TGTGCCAGCAGTGAATCGGACCCGGGCAGGGCTCACCAGCCCCAGCATTTT	CASSESDPGRAHQPQHF
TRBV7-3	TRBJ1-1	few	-	TGTGCCAGCAGCTTAACAATGCAGGGCCCAGGGACTGAAGCTTTCTTT	CASSLTMQGPGTEAFF